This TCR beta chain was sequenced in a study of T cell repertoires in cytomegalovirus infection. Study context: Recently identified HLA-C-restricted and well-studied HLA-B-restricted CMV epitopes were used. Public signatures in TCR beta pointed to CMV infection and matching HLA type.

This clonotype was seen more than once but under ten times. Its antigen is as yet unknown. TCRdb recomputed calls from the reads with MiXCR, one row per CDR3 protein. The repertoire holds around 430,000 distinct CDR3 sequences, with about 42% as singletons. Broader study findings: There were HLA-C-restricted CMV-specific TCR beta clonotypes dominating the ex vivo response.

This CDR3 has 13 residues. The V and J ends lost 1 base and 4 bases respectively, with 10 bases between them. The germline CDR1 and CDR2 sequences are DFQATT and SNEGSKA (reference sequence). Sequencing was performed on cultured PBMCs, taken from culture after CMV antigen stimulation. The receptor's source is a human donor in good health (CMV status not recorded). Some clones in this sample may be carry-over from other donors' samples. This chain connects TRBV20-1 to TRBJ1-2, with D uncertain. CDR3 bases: TGCAGTGCTAGAGGTGGCGCTCTCTATGGCTACACCTTC. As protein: CSARGGALYGYTF.